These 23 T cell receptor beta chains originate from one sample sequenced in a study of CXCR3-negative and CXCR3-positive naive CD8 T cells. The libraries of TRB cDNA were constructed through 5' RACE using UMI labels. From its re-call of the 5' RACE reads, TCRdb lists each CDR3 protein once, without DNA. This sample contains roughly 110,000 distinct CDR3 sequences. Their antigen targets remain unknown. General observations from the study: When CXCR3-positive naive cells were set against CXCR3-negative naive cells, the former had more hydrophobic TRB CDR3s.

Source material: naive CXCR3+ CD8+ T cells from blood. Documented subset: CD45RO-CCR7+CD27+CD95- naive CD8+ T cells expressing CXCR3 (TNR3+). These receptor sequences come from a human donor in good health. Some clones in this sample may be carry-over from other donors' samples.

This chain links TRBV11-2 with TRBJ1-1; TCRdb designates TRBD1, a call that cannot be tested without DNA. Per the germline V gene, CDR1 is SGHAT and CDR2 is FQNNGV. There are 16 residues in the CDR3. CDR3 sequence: CASSLEATGGRTEAFF.

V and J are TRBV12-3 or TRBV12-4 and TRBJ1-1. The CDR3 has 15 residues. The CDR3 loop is CASSSLDTMNTEAFF.

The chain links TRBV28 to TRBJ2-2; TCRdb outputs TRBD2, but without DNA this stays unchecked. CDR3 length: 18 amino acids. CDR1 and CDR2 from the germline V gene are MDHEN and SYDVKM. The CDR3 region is CASSFRVSGGPNTGELFF.

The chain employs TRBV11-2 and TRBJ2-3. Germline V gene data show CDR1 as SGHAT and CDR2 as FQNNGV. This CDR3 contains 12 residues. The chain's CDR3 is CASSHQTDTQYF.

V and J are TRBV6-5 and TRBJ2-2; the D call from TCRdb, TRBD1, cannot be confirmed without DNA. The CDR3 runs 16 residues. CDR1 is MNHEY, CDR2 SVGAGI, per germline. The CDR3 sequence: CASSYGTPANTGELFF.

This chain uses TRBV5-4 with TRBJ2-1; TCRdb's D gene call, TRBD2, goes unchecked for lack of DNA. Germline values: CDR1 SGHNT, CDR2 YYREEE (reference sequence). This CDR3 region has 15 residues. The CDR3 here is CASSPGLSSYNEQFF.

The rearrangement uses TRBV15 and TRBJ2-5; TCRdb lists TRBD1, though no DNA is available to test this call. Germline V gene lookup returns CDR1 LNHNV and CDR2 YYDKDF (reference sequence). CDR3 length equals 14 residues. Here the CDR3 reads CATSTIGGQETQYF.

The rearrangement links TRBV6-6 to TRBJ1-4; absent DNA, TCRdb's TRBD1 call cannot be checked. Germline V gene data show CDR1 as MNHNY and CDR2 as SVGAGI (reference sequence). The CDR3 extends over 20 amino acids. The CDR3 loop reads CASRKQPGQDLQPGREKLFF.

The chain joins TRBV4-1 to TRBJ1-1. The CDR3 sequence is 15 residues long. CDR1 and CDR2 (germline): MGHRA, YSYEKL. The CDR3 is CASSQVYLGNTEAFF.

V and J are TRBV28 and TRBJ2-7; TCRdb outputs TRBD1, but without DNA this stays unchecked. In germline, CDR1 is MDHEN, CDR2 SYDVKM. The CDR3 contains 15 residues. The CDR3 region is CASSFPGTGLDEQYF.

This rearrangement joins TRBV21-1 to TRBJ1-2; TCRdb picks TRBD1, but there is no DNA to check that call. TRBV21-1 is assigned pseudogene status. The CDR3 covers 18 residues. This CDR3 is CASSKKPARQGFSGGYTF.

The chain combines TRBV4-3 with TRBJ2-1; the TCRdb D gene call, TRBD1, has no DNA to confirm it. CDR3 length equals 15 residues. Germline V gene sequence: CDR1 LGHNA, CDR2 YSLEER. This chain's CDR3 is CASSQDRTPGGEQFF.

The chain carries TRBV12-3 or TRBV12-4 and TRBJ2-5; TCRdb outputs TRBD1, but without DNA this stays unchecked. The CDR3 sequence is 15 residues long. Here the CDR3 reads CASSFPGDRKETQYF.

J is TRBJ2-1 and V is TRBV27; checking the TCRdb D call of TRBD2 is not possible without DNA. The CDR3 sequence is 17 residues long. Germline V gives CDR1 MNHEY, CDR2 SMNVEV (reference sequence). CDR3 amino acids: CASSRGLAGPLGNEQFF.

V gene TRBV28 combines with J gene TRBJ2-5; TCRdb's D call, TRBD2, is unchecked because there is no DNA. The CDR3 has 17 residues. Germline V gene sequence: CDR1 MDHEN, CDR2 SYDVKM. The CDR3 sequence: CASSPTTLAGGEETQYF.

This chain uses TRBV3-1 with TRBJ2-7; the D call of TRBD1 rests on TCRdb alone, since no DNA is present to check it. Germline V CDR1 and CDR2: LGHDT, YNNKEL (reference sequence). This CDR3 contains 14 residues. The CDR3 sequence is CASSQRTGDNEQYF.

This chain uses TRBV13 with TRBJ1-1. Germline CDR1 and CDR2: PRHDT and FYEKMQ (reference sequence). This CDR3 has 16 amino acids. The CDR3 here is CASSFNGVLMNTEAFF. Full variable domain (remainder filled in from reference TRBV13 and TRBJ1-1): AAGVIQSPRHLIKEKRETATLKCYPIPRHDTVYWYQQGPGQDPQFLISFYEKMQSDKGSIPDRFSAQQFSDYHSELNMSSLELGDSALYFCASSFNGVLMNTEAFFGQGTRLTVV.

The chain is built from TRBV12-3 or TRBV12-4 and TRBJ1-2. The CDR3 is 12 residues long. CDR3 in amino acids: CASSPKGQDYTF.

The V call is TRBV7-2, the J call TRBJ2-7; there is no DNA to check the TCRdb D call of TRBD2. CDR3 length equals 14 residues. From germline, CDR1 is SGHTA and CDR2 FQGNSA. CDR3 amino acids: CASSLLAAFYEQYF.

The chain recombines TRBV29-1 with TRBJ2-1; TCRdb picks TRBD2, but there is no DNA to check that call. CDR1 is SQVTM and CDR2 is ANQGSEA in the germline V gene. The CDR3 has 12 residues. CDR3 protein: CSVDPSRNEQFF.

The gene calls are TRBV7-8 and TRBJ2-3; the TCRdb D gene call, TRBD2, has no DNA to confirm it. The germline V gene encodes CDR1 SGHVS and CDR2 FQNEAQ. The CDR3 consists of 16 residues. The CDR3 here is CASSFLAAHAADTQYF.

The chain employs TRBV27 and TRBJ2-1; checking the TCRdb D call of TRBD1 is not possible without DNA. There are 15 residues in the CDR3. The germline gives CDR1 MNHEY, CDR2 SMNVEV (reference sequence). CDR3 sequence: CASSPDRDTYNEQFF.

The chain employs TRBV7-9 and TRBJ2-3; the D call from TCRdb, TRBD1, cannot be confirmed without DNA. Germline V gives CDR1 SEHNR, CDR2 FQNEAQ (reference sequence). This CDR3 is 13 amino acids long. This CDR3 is CASAGDWEDTQYF.